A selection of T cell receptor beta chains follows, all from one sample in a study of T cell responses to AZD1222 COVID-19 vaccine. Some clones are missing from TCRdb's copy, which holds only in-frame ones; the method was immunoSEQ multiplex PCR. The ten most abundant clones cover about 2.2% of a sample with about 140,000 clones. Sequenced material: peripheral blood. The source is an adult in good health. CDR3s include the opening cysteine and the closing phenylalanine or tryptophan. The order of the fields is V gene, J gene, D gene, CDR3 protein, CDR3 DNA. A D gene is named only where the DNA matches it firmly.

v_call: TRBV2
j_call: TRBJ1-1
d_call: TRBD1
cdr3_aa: CASSGTGGLGTEAFF
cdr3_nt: TGTGCCAGCAGTGGGACAGGGGGCTTGGGAACTGAAGCTTTCTTT

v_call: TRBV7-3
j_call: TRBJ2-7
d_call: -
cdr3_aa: CASSLTPGASYEQYF
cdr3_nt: TGTGCCAGCAGCTTAACCCCAGGGGCCTCCTACGAGCAGTACTTC

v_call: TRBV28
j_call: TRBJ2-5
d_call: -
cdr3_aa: CASSRGRTNQETQYF
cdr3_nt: TGTGCCAGCAGTCGGGGGCGGACCAACCAAGAGACCCAGTACTTC

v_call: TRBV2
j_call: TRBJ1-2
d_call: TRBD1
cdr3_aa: CASSGGPIRDSHFYGYTF
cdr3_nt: TGTGCCAGCAGTGGGGGACCGATCCGGGACAGTCACTTCTATGGCTACACCTTC

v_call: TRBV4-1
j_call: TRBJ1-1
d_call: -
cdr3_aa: CASSQASVSEAFF
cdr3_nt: TGCGCCAGCAGCCAAGCGTCGGTATCTGAAGCTTTCTTT

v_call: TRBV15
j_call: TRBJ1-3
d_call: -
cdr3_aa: CATSRDQGVAGNTIYF
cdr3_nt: TGTGCCACCAGCAGAGATCAAGGTGTAGCTGGAAACACCATATATTTT

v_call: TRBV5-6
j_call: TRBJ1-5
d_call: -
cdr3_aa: CASSLGRRGNQPQHF
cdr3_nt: TGTGCCAGCAGCTTGGGGAGAAGGGGCAATCAGCCCCAGCATTTT

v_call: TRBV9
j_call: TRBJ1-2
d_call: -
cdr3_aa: CASSVAPAANYGYTF
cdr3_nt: TGTGCCAGCAGCGTAGCCCCGGCAGCGAACTATGGCTACACCTTC

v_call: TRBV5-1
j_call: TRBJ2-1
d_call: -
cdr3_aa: CASSLGVGNEQFF
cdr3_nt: TGCGCCAGCAGCTTGGGGGTGGGCAATGAGCAGTTCTTC

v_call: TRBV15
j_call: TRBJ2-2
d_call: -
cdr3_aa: CATSGRQGTGELFF
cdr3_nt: TGTGCCACCAGCGGACGACAAGGCACCGGGGAGCTGTTTTTT

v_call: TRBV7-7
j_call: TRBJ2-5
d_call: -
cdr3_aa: CASSPQGVGTQYF
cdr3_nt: TGTGCCAGCAGCCCCCAGGGCGTTGGGACCCAGTACTTC

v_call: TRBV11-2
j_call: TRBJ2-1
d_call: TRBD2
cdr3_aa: CASSLGLAGGRGNEQFF
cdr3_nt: TGTGCCAGCAGCTTGGGACTAGCGGGGGGCCGGGGAAATGAGCAGTTCTTC

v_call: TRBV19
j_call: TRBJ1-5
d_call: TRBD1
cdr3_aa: CASSIGQAPSPQHF
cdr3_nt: TGTGCCAGTAGTATCGGACAGGCCCCATCGCCCCAGCATTTT

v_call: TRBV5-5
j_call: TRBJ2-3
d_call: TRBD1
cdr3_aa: CASSLGGYSTDTQYF
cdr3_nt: TGTGCCAGCAGCTTAGGGGGCTATAGCACAGATACGCAGTATTTT

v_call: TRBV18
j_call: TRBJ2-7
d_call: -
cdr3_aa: CASSPPAGHYEQYF
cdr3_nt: TGTGCCAGCTCACCACCGGCAGGGCACTACGAGCAGTACTTC

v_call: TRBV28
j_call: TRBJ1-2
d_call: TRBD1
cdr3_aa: CASSLGTGSSYGYTF
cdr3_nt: TGTGCCAGCAGTCTCGGGACAGGGTCTTCCTATGGCTACACCTTC

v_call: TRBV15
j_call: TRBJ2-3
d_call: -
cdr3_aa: CATSRDLVTDTQYF
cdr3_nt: TGTGCCACCAGCAGAGATCTTGTGACAGATACGCAGTATTTT

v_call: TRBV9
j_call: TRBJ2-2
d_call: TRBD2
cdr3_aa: CASSVPSSSGNTGELFF
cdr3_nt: TGTGCCAGCAGCGTACCCTCCTCTAGCGGGAACACCGGGGAGCTGTTTTTT

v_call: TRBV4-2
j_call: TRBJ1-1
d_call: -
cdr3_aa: CASSQGRVNTEAFF
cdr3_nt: TGTGCCAGCAGCCAAGGACGGGTGAACACTGAAGCTTTCTTT

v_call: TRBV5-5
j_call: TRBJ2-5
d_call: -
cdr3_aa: CASSTQETQYF
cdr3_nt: TGTGCCAGCAGCACACAAGAGACCCAGTACTTC

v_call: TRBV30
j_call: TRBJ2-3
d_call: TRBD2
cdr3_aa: CACQPGTSVDTQYF
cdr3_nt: TGTGCCTGCCAACCGGGGACTAGTGTAGATACGCAGTATTTT

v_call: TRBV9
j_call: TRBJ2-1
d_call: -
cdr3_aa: CASSPRGDLGNNEQFF
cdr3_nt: TGTGCCAGCAGCCCCCGTGGGGACTTGGGAAACAATGAGCAGTTCTTC

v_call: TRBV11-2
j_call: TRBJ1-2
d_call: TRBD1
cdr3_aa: CASSQLTGFYGYTF
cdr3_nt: TGTGCCAGCAGCCAACTGACAGGGTTCTATGGCTACACCTTC

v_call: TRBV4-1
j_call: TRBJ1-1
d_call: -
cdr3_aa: CASSLTEGAEAFF
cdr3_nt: TGCGCCAGCAGCCTGACTGAGGGGGCTGAAGCTTTCTTT

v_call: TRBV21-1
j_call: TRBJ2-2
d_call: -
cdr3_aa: CASSKNRGPGGELFF
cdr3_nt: TGTGCCAGCAGCAAAAACAGGGGGCCGGGCGGGGAGCTGTTTTTT

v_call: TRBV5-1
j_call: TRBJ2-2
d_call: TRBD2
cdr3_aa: CASSLVVAGGPIGELFF
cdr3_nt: TGCGCCAGCAGCTTGGTAGTAGCGGGGGGGCCCATCGGGGAGCTGTTTTTT

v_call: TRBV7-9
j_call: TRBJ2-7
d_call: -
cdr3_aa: CASSLGQASYEQYF
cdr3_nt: TGTGCCAGCAGCTTAGGGCAGGCCAGCTACGAGCAGTACTTC

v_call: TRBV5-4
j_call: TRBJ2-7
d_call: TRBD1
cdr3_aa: CASSLILSGQGRHEQYF
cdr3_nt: TGTGCCAGCAGCTTAATTTTATCAGGACAGGGGCGCCACGAGCAGTACTTC

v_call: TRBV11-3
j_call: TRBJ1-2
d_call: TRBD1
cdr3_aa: CASSPGTGGNYGYTF
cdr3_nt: TGTGCCAGCAGCCCCGGGACAGGGGGTAACTATGGCTACACCTTC

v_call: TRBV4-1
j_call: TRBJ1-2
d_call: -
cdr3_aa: CASSQDEGGYYGYTF
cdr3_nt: TGCGCCAGCAGCCAAGATGAGGGGGGGTACTATGGCTACACCTTC

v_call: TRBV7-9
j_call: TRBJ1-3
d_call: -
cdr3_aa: CASSDQGSSGNTIYF
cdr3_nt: TGTGCCAGCAGCGATCAGGGGAGCTCTGGAAACACCATATATTTT

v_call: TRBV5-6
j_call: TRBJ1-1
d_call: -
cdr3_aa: CASSPLGGMNTEAFF
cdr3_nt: TGTGCCAGCAGCCCCCTGGGGGGAATGAACACTGAAGCTTTCTTT

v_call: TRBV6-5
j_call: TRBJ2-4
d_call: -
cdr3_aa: CATTGLAKNIQYF
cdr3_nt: TGTGCCACCACAGGCCTAGCCAAAAACATTCAGTACTTC